Shown below are 5 T cell receptor beta chains from a single sample sequenced in a study of CD8 T cells in ankylosing spondylitis. TCRdb itself ran the 5' RACE reads through MiXCR, one entry per CDR3 protein. The sample contains over 130,000 distinct CDR3 sequences, about 42% of which appear only once. Material for sequencing was synovial fluid, either unsorted or a sorted T cell fraction (not recorded which). These receptor sequences come from a male donor with ankylosing spondylitis.

In this sample, this clonotype is medium-sized (0.01 to 0.1%). This rearrangement joins TRBV2 to TRBJ2-5, with 13 nucleotides matching TRBD2. V lost 7 bases and J lost 1; bases outside the gene matches: 3. The CDR3 has 15 amino acids. The germline gives CDR1 SNHLY, CDR2 FYNNEI. The chain's CDR3 is CASTWTSGGQETQYF. The DNA for the CDR3 is TGTGCCAGCACCTGGACTAGCGGGGGCCAAGAGACCCAGTACTTC.

The J gene is TRBJ1-4, the V gene TRBV28; possible D gene TRBD1, 6 bases. Trimming cost V 4 bases and J 6 bases, with 18 bases left between them. Germline-derived CDR1 and CDR2 are MDHEN and SYDVKM. The CDR3 has 16 amino acids. DNA of the CDR3: TGTGCCAGCAGTTCTCTCACAGGGCGGTGGGATGAAAAACTGTTTTTT. This encodes CASSSLTGRWDEKLFF.

This clonotype was seen more than once but under ten times. The V and J genes are TRBV7-2 and TRBJ2-7; 8 nucleotides line up with TRBD2. Germline lookup yields CDR1 SGHTA and CDR2 FQGNSA. This CDR3 is 15 amino acids long. Unmatched junction bases numbered 5, after V lost 2 bases and J lost 2 bases. As DNA, the CDR3 is TGTGCCAGCAGCTTACCAGCGGGAGTCCCCTACGAGCAGTACTTC. The encoded protein is CASSLPAGVPYEQYF.

This chain joins TRBV9 and TRBJ2-2; TRBD2 agrees at 9 bases. Germline assignment: CDR1 SGDLS and CDR2 YYNGEE. This CDR3 is 16 amino acids long. Trimming removed 4 bases from V and 4 bases from J; junction bases left unmatched: 8. CDR3 in DNA: TGTGCCAGCAGCATAGAAGCGGGAGGCCTCACCGGGGAGCTGTTTTTT. This gives the protein CASSIEAGGLTGELFF. The full variable domain, completed using reference TRBV9 and TRBJ2-2, is DSGVTQTPKHLITATGQRVTLRCSPRSGDLSVYWYQQSLDQGLQFLIQYYNGEERAKGNILERFSAQQFPDLHSELNLSSLELGDSALYFCASSIEAGGLTGELFFGEGSRLTVL.

This clonotype was recorded once. The rearrangement links TRBV20-1 to TRBJ1-2; 7 nucleotides agree with TRBD1. The CDR3 totals 14 residues. CDR1 is DFQATT, CDR2 SNEGSKA, per germline (reference sequence). Trimming took 5 bases from V and 5 from J; bases not matched to a gene: 11. This CDR3 is CSAPCWQGVYGYTF. CDR3 in DNA: TGCAGTGCTCCCTGTTGGCAGGGGGTGTATGGCTACACCTTC.